This TCR beta chain appears in the sequencing data of a study of shared clonotypes between healthy human individuals (dated by TCRdb to 2020 to 2022). The study in broad terms: The cohort comprised two women and a few men aged 18 to 49 years. For each donor, CD4 naive and CD4 memory were each given three plates, CD8 naive was given two plates, and CD8 memory was given one plate. The study deeply sequenced blood TCR repertoires of about 5 healthy adults to estimate repertoire size and the extent of clonotype sharing between individuals. To increase sequencing depth and limit assay-specific biases, different laboratories used diverse techniques to prepare libraries and sequence TCR repertoires. Per donor, leukapheresis produced somewhere between about 0.9 and 9.5 billion PBMCs.

For this clone: It has no known antigen specificity. No quality values exist for individual bases; no much larger clone is one base distant.

On the study overall, not on this receptor specifically: Compared with non-shared clonotypes, clonotypes shared by all four sorted-subset donors had higher generation probabilities. Only blood was sampled, and tissue TCR repertoires likely differ from those in blood. Because the study included only a small number of donors, the genetic and exposure-history diversity represented was limited. Even with the large sequencing depth, rarefaction of the sorted-subset datasets indicated that sequencing was incomplete. Larger estimated clonotype richness was generally found for naive subsets than for memory subsets. When several donors were compared, the shared fraction of clonotypes was around 5.1% for naive CD4, 3.5% to 4% for naive CD8, more than 2% for memory CD4, and roughly 0.43% for memory CD8. Pairwise subsampling indicated that sequencing depth was expected to affect the degree of clonotype sharing among donors.

Using the deep immunoSEQ assay, multiplex PCR amplified TCR CDR3 regions from genomic DNA. For each cell subset, the extracted genomic DNA was distributed evenly across all wells of several immunoSEQ 96-well plates, and each plate served as one replicate. Each replicate PCR for sorted subsets received approximately 200 ng genomic DNA, equal to about 30,000 T cell genomes. Purified libraries were measured with a Qubit 3.0 fluorometer, size-checked on a Bioanalyzer 2100, and measured again with the KAPA Library Quantification kit. Every immunoSEQ 96-well plate was sequenced on a dedicated single-read 150-cycle Illumina NextSeq 550 flow cell. In the paper's pipeline: Because the immunoSEQ output held only junctional sequences and lacked quality scores, the filtering could not match the filtering applied to full-length reads. Sequences were annotated with PyIR, a Python wrapper for IgBLAST v1.9, using IMGT germline references to assign V/J genes and CDR3. Reads were filtered out if the reads had weak V/J assignments (E-value above 1e-6), no CDR3, stop codons, out-of-frame junctions, or ambiguous translated residues. A V3J clonotype was defined by an identical inferred V gene, J gene, and CDR3 amino acid sequence. To compute the percentage overlap between repertoires, the number of shared unique clonotypes was divided by the size of the smaller repertoire. Three approaches were used to assess repertoire richness: RTK rarefaction, the Chao1 estimator, and Recon v2.1 estimates of unobserved clonotypes. Generation probabilities were computed with OLGA for all TCRbeta clonotypes obtained by the gDNA method from four donors. Held by TCRdb, this immuneACCESS table contains in-frame sequences only and omits some clones. Under half of the omission traces to an unresolved V gene where checked; the cause of the rest is unknown. D and trimming were read from the DNA, whereas the V and J calls and clone size are those reported in that table. This sample gives 1.5 million to 2.5 million clones in total; over 85% of them show up just once. The top ten clonotypes cover 1.2% of the sample.

CD8 naive samples were obtained by positive selection for CCR7 among CD45RO-negative cells, yielding a CD45RA+CCR7+ population from which TemRA cells were excluded. The donors were healthy, HIV-negative adults who had no recently reported acute infections or vaccinations. Only Caucasian adults living in Nashville, Tennessee, USA were represented among the donors. After blood collection by leukapheresis, PBMCs were isolated using Ficoll-Histopaque density gradient centrifugation and then cryopreserved in the vapor phase of liquid nitrogen. Purity and quantity of every magnetically sorted T cell population were checked by analytical flow cytometry. From each sorted fraction, genomic DNA was isolated and quantified by UV absorbance on a Nanodrop 2000c. The sample comprised naive CD8+ T cells sorted from blood. In light of the paper, this sample's cell subset or site label describes: CD45RA+CCR7+. The clonotype was recovered from a man between 18 and 29 years old in good health.

The sequence in DNA is TGTGCTAGTGGTGACGCAGGGGGATATACGCAGTATTTT. It encodes CASGDAGGYTQYF. Rearrangement joined TRBV12-5 to TRBJ2-3, and TRBD1 aligns with 7 junction nucleotides. V has 5 bases trimmed and J has 7 bases trimmed; junction bases matching no gene number 6. The germline V gene provides CDR1 LGHNT and CDR2 FRNRAP. CDR3 length: 13 amino acids, cysteine to phenylalanine. CDR3 DNA only is kept here, 39 bases in frame from base 1.